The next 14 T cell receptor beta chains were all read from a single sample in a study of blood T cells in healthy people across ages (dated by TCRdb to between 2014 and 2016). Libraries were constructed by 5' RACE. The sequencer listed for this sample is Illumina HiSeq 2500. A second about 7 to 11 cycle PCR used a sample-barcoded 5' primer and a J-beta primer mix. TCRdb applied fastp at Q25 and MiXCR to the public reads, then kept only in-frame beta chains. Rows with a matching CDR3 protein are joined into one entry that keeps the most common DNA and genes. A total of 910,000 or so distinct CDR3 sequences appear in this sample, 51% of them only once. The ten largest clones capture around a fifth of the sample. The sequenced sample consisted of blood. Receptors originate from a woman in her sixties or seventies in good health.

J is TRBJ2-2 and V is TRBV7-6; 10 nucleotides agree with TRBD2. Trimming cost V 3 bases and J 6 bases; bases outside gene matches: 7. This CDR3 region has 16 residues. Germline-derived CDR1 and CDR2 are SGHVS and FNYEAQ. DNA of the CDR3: TGTGCCAGCAGCTTTATTCCTAGCGGGAGCCCCGGGGAGCTGTTTTTT. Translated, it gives CASSFIPSGSPGELFF.

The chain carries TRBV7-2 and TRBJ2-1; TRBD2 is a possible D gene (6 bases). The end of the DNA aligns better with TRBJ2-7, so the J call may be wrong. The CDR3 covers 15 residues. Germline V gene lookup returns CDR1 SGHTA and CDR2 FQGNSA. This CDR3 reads CASSYSGSSYNEQYF. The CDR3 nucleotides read TGTGCCAGCAGCTATAGCGGCAGCTCCTACAATGAGCAGTACTTC.

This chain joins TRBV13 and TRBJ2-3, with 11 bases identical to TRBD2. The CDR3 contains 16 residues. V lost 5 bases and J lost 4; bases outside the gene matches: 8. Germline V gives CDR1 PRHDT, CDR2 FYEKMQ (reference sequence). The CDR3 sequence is CASSPRASGRSDTQYF. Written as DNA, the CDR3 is TGTGCCAGCAGCCCACGGGCTAGCGGGAGGTCAGATACGCAGTATTTT.

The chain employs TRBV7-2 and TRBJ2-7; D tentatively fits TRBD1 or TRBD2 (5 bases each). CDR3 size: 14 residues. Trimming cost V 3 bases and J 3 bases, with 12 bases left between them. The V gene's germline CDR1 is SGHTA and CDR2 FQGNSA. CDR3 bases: TGTGCCAGCAGCTTTTCCGGGACCAACTACGAGCAGTACTTC. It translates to CASSFSGTNYEQYF.

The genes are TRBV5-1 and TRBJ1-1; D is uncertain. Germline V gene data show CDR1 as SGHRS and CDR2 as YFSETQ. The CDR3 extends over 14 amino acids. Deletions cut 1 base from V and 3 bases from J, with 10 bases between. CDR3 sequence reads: CASSLIRVDTEAFF. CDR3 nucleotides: TGCGCCAGCAGCTTGATCCGGGTCGACACTGAAGCTTTCTTT.

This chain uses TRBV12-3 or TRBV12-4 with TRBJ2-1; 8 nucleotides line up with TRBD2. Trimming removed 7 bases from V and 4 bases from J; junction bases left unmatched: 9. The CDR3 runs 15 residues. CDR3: CASTSGTRSYNEQFF. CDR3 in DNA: TGTGCCAGCACCTCAGGGACTAGGTCATACAATGAGCAGTTCTTC.

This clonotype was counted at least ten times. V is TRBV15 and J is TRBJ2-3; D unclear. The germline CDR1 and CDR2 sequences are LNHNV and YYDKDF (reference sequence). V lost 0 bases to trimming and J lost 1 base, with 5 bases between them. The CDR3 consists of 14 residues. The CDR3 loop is CATSRDVGTDTQYF. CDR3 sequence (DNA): TGTGCCACCAGCAGAGATGTTGGCACAGATACGCAGTATTTT.

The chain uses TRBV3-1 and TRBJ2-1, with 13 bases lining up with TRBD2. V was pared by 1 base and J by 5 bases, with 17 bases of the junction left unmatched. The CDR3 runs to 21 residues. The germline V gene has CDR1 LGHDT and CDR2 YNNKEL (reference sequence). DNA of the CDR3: TGTGCCAGCAGCCAAGTAGGACTAGCGGGAGACGGACCAGTAAGGGACAATGAGCAGTTCTTC. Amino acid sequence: CASSQVGLAGDGPVRDNEQFF.

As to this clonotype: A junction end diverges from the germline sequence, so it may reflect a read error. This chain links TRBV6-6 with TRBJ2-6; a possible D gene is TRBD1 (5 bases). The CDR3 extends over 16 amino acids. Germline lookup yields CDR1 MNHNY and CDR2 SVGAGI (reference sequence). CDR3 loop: CASSKGKGSGADVLTF. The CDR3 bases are TGTGCCAGCTCGAAGGGGAAGGGCTCTGGGGCCGACGTCCTGACTTTC.

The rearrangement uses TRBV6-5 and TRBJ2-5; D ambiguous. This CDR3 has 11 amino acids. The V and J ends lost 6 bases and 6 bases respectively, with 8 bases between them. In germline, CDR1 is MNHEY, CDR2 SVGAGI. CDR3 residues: CASSRLQTQYF. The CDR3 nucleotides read TGTGCCAGCAGCCGCCTCCAGACCCAGTACTTC.

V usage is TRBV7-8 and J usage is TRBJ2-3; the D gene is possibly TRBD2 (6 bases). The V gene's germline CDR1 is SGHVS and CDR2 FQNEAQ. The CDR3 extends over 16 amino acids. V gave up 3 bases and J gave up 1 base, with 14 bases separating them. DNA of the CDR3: TGTGCCAGCAGCTTCGGTTCAGCGGGTGGCACAGATACGCAGTATTTT. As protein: CASSFGSAGGTDTQYF.

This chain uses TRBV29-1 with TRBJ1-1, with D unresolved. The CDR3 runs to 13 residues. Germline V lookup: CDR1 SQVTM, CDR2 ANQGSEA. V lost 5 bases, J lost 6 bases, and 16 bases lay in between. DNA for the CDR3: TGCAGCGTTAGACCCTACTCCAGTGCTGAAGCTTTCTTT. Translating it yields CSVRPYSSAEAFF.

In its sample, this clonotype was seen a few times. The chain's CDR3 is CASSGRDSETQYF. The CDR3 nucleotides read TGCGCCAGCAGCGGCCGAGATTCGGAGACCCAGTACTTC. V gene TRBV4-1 combines with J gene TRBJ2-5; D gene uncertain. This CDR3 has 13 amino acids. Per the germline V gene, CDR1 is MGHRA and CDR2 is YSYEKL. Trimming shortened V by 5 bases and J by 5 bases, and 12 bases separated the two germline ends.

The CDR3 protein is CSAVLLAPSTDTQYF. The CDR3 coding sequence is TGCAGTGCCGTACTCCTAGCGCCTAGCACAGATACGCAGTATTTT. The J gene is TRBJ2-3, the V gene TRBV20-1, with a tentative D call TRBD2 (6 bases). CDR3 length equals 15 residues. V lost 6 bases to trimming and J lost 0 bases, with 16 bases between them. Germline lookup yields CDR1 DFQATT and CDR2 SNEGSKA (reference sequence).